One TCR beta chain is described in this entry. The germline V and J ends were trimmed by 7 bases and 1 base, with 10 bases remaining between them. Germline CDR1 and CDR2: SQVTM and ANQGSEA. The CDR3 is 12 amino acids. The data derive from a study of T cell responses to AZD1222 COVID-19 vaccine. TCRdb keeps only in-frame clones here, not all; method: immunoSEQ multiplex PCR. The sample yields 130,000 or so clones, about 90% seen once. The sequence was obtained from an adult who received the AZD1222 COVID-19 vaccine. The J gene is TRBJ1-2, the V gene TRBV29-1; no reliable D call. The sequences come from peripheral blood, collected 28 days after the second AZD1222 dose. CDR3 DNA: TGCAGCGCTATTGGAGATAACTATGGCTACACCTTC. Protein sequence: CSAIGDNYGYTF.